Listed below are T cell receptor beta chains from one sample, sequenced in a study of shared T cell receptors in the human thymus. Sequenced by immunoSEQ multiplex PCR; TCRdb stores in-frame clones only, minus some. The sample consists of some 700,000 clones, roughly 90% of them appearing once. The data also belong to a second study, concerning human thymus T cells.

The sequenced sample was thymocytes. These TCRs come from a boy younger than two with a congenital heart defect. CDR3s include the opening cysteine and the closing phenylalanine or tryptophan. The D gene is left open where the match is weak. Clone size, where shown, is once, few, many, or a class for clones that have expanded.

J: TRBJ1-3; V: TRBV19; size: NA; D: NA; CDR3: CASSITGKKIHTIYF; DNA: TGTGCCAGTAGTATTACAGGGAAGAAGATCCACACCATATATTTT
J: TRBJ2-5; V: TRBV2; size: NA; D: NA; CDR3: CASSAARGEETQYF; DNA: TGTGCCAGCAGTGCAGCCAGGGGTGAAGAGACCCAGTACTTC
J: TRBJ2-5; V: TRBV6-5; size: NA; D: NA; CDR3: CASSTSSGVGETQYF; DNA: TGTGCCAGCAGTACCTCCTCGGGAGTTGGAGAGACCCAGTACTTC
J: TRBJ2-7; V: TRBV7-9; size: NA; D: TRBD2; CDR3: CASSFAGGKVTYEQYF; DNA: TGTGCCAGCAGCTTCGCGGGGGGGAAGGTAACCTACGAGCAGTACTTC
J: TRBJ2-7; V: TRBV2; size: NA; D: TRBD2; CDR3: CASSEAGLAGDRFHEQYF; DNA: TGTGCCAGCAGTGAAGCAGGTCTAGCGGGAGATCGATTCCACGAGCAGTACTTC
J: TRBJ2-3; V: TRBV9; size: NA; D: NA; CDR3: CASSVAPASTDTQYF; DNA: TGTGCCAGCAGCGTAGCTCCAGCGAGTACAGATACGCAGTATTTT
J: TRBJ2-1; V: TRBV27; size: NA; D: TRBD2; CDR3: CASSLHRTSGRGEQFF; DNA: TGTGCCAGCAGTTTACACCGGACTAGCGGGAGGGGTGAGCAGTTCTTC
J: TRBJ1-2; V: TRBV6-5; size: NA; D: NA; CDR3: CASSYSNDSYGYTF; DNA: TGTGCCAGCAGTTACTCGAACGACAGCTATGGCTACACCTTC
J: TRBJ2-1; V: TRBV7-2; size: once; D: NA; CDR3: CASSLLERLFF; DNA: TGTGCCAGCAGCTTACTAGAGCGTCTGTTCTTC
J: TRBJ1-2; V: TRBV5-1; size: NA; D: NA; CDR3: CASSLDGTNYGYTF; DNA: TGCGCCAGCAGCTTGGACGGGACAAACTATGGCTACACCTTC
J: TRBJ2-1; V: TRBV5-5; size: few; D: TRBD2; CDR3: CASSFTGTSAFF; DNA: TGTGCCAGCAGCTTTACCGGGACTAGCGCGTTCTTC
J: TRBJ2-3; V: TRBV5-1; size: NA; D: TRBD2; CDR3: CASRGVGREGDTDTQYF; DNA: TGCGCCAGCAGAGGGGTAGGGCGGGAGGGTGACACAGATACGCAGTATTTT
J: TRBJ2-5; V: TRBV5-4; size: NA; D: NA; CDR3: CASSFFGGRPKETQYF; DNA: TGTGCCAGCAGCTTTTTCGGGGGGCGACCGAAAGAGACCCAGTACTTC
J: TRBJ2-3; V: TRBV13; size: NA; D: TRBD2; CDR3: CASSISGENTDTQYF; DNA: TGTGCCAGCAGCATTAGCGGGGAAAACACAGATACGCAGTATTTT
J: TRBJ2-1; V: TRBV6-7; size: NA; D: TRBD2; CDR3: CASSYPGGSNYNEQFF; DNA: TGTGCCAGCAGTTACCCCGGCGGGAGCAATTACAATGAGCAGTTCTTC
J: TRBJ1-5; V: TRBV28; size: NA; D: NA; CDR3: CASSLSGHPSQPQHF; DNA: TGTGCCAGCAGTTTGTCGGGACATCCAAGTCAGCCCCAGCATTTT
J: TRBJ2-3; V: TRBV10-1; size: NA; D: NA; CDR3: CASSGSGAGTDTQYF; DNA: TGCGCCAGCAGTGGATCGGGAGCGGGCACAGATACGCAGTATTTT
J: TRBJ2-5; V: TRBV6-5; size: NA; D: NA; CDR3: CASSYLPRDSRETQYF; DNA: TGTGCCAGCAGTTACCTTCCCCGGGACTCAAGAGAGACCCAGTACTTC
J: TRBJ1-1; V: TRBV6-5; size: once; D: TRBD1; CDR3: CASSFPGQGATFF; DNA: TGTGCCAGCAGTTTCCCGGGACAGGGGGCTACTTTCTTT
J: TRBJ2-7; V: TRBV27; size: NA; D: TRBD2; CDR3: CASSNTSGSPYEQYF; DNA: TGTGCCAGCAGTAATACTAGCGGGAGCCCCTACGAGCAGTACTTC
J: TRBJ2-1; V: TRBV2; size: once; D: TRBD2; CDR3: CASSEARTSGSYNEQFF; DNA: TGTGCCAGCAGTGAAGCGCGGACTAGCGGGAGTTACAATGAGCAGTTCTTC
J: TRBJ2-3; V: TRBV15; size: few; D: TRBD1; CDR3: CATSRGWRQGARTDTQYF; DNA: TGTGCCACCAGCAGAGGGTGGAGGCAGGGGGCTAGAACAGATACGCAGTATTTT
J: TRBJ2-7; V: TRBV30; size: NA; D: TRBD1; CDR3: CAWRAGTGAHEQYF; DNA: TGTGCCTGGAGAGCCGGGACAGGGGCGCACGAGCAGTACTTC
J: TRBJ2-3; V: TRBV27; size: NA; D: TRBD2; CDR3: CASNSGTSGRNSTDTQYF; DNA: TGTGCCAGCAATTCCGGGACTAGCGGGAGGAACAGCACAGATACGCAGTATTTT
J: TRBJ2-5; V: TRBV7-9; size: NA; D: TRBD2; CDR3: CASSSPVGGSAETQYF; DNA: TGTGCCAGCAGCTCCCCTGTCGGCGGGAGTGCAGAGACCCAGTACTTC
J: TRBJ1-5; V: TRBV19; size: NA; D: NA; CDR3: CASSFAQGYSNQPQHF; DNA: TGTGCCAGTAGCTTTGCCCAGGGCTATAGCAATCAGCCCCAGCATTTT
J: TRBJ2-1; V: TRBV27; size: NA; D: TRBD2; CDR3: CASSCPSGGPSSYNEQFF; DNA: TGTGCCAGCAGTTGTCCTAGCGGGGGCCCCAGCTCCTACAATGAGCAGTTCTTC
J: TRBJ2-3; V: TRBV7-7; size: NA; D: TRBD2; CDR3: CASSLTSGADTQYF; DNA: TGTGCCAGCAGCTTAACTAGCGGCGCAGATACGCAGTATTTT
J: TRBJ2-7; V: TRBV6-5; size: NA; D: TRBD2; CDR3: CASSFSTSGRTEQYF; DNA: TGTGCCAGCAGTTTTTCGACTAGCGGGAGGACCGAGCAGTACTTC
J: TRBJ1-5; V: TRBV2; size: NA; D: NA; CDR3: CASSVEEPGNHYVNQPQHF; DNA: TGTGCCAGCAGTGTTGAGGAACCGGGGAACCACTACGTCAATCAGCCCCAGCATTTT
J: TRBJ2-7; V: TRBV6-5; size: NA; D: TRBD1; CDR3: CASKHRGKGYEQYF; DNA: TGTGCCAGCAAACACAGGGGTAAAGGATACGAGCAGTACTTC
J: TRBJ2-2; V: TRBV7-9; size: NA; D: NA; CDR3: CASSHDINTGELFF; DNA: TGTGCCAGCAGCCACGACATTAACACCGGGGAGCTGTTTTTT
J: TRBJ2-1; V: TRBV6-1; size: NA; D: NA; CDR3: CASSELARGNEQFF; DNA: TGTGCCAGCAGTGAACTGGCACGCGGCAATGAGCAGTTCTTC
J: TRBJ2-1; V: TRBV4-3; size: NA; D: TRBD2; CDR3: CASSQVGTRVDRNEQFF; DNA: TGCGCCAGCAGCCAAGTTGGGACTAGGGTGGACCGCAATGAGCAGTTCTTC
J: TRBJ1-2; V: TRBV5-4; size: few; D: NA; CDR3: CASSPQGRQYGYTF; DNA: TGTGCCAGCAGCCCACAGGGTCGCCAGTATGGCTACACCTTC
J: TRBJ2-7; V: TRBV30; size: few; D: TRBD2; CDR3: CAWSPTSGSIYEQYF; DNA: TGTGCCTGGAGTCCGACTAGCGGGAGTATCTACGAGCAGTACTTC
J: TRBJ2-1; V: TRBV7-8; size: NA; D: TRBD2; CDR3: CASSWTSGSDEQFF; DNA: TGTGCCAGCAGCTGGACTAGCGGGAGCGATGAGCAGTTCTTC
J: TRBJ1-3; V: TRBV10-3; size: once; D: NA; CDR3: CAISESGKGGESGNTIYF; DNA: TGTGCCATCAGTGAGTCAGGGAAGGGAGGGGAGTCTGGAAACACCATATATTTT
J: TRBJ2-5; V: TRBV28; size: NA; D: TRBD1; CDR3: CASSPGQGLIDQYF; DNA: TGTGCCAGCAGTCCAGGACAGGGGCTTATAGACCAGTACTTC
J: TRBJ2-3; V: TRBV29-1; size: NA; D: NA; CDR3: CSALAPGDTQYF; DNA: TGCAGCGCCCTCGCCCCGGGAGATACGCAGTATTTT
J: TRBJ2-2; V: TRBV4-3; size: NA; D: TRBD1; CDR3: CASSQEGTGANTGELFF; DNA: TGCGCCAGCAGCCAAGAAGGGACAGGGGCCAACACCGGGGAGCTGTTTTTT
J: TRBJ2-3; V: TRBV29-1; size: NA; D: NA; CDR3: CSVWQRGTDTQYF; DNA: TGCAGCGTATGGCAGCGGGGCACAGATACGCAGTATTTT
J: TRBJ1-2; V: TRBV12-5; size: NA; D: NA; CDR3: CASGTGLNYGYTF; DNA: TGTGCTAGTGGTACAGGGCTCAACTATGGCTACACCTTC
J: TRBJ2-7; V: TRBV30; size: NA; D: NA; CDR3: CAWGGRSEQYF; DNA: TGTGCCTGGGGGGGGAGGAGCGAGCAGTACTTC
J: TRBJ2-7; V: TRBV7-3; size: NA; D: NA; CDR3: CASSPPLNYEQYF; DNA: TGTGCCAGCAGCCCACCCCTAAACTACGAGCAGTACTTC
J: TRBJ2-7; V: TRBV6-6; size: NA; D: TRBD1; CDR3: CASSYSADRAAYEQYF; DNA: TGTGCCAGCAGTTACAGCGCAGACAGGGCGGCATACGAGCAGTACTTC
J: TRBJ2-7; V: TRBV29-1; size: NA; D: NA; CDR3: CSVGSRPRDYEQYF; DNA: TGCAGCGTTGGATCCAGGCCCCGCGACTACGAGCAGTACTTC
J: TRBJ1-1; V: TRBV7-2; size: once; D: NA; CDR3: CASSSQTDTEAFF; DNA: TGTGCCAGCAGCTCGCAGACAGACACTGAAGCTTTCTTT